This TCR beta chain was sequenced in a study of blood T cell repertoires in COVID-19. CDR3 size: 14 residues. V was shortened by 5 bases and J by 0 bases, with 10 bases between the two germline ends. In germline, CDR1 is SGHTA, CDR2 FQGNSA. Method: immunoSEQ multiplex PCR; TCRdb's copy keeps in-frame clones and lacks some. The sample yields 30,000 to 40,000 clones, 80% seen once. Source material: peripheral blood. The receptor comes from a man aged 80 or over with acute or convalescent COVID-19. The chain uses TRBV7-2 and TRBJ1-2, with D perhaps matching TRBD1 (5 bases). The chain's CDR3 is CASSHQTANYGYTF. CDR3 nucleotides: TGTGCCAGCAGCCACCAGACAGCTAACTATGGCTACACCTTC. The full variable domain, with the rest looked up from reference TRBV7-2 and TRBJ1-2, is GAGVSQSPSNKVTEKGKDVELRCDPISGHTALYWYRQSLGQGLEFLIYFQGNSAPDKSGLPSDRFSAERTGGSVSTLTIQRTQQEDSAVYLCASSHQTANYGYTFGSGTRLTVV.